This paragraph covers one T cell receptor beta chain sequence. The identical CDR3 is also encoded by other nucleotide sequences in the sample. These data originate in a study of shared clonotypes between healthy human individuals. Background on the study: Each donor contributed plates that comprised three CD4 naive, three CD4 memory, two CD8 naive and one CD8 memory.

The V and J ends lost 3 bases and 0 bases, in that order; junction bases with no gene match: 0. Germline CDR1 is SGHTA and CDR2 is FQGNSA. The CDR3 runs 15 residues. Data came from immunoSEQ multiplex PCR; TCRdb stores just in-frame clones and leaves some out. This table has 2 million to 2.5 million clones, over 85% appearing once. This chain connects TRBV7-2 to TRBJ2-3; 10 bases align to TRBD2. The sample was naive CD4+ T cells from PBMCs. Specified subset: CD45RA+ positively selected. The receptor was derived from a man between 18 and 35 years old in good health. Some clones in this sample may be carry-over from other donors' samples. The CDR3 DNA follows: TGTGCCAGCAGCTTGGGACTAGCGAGCACAGATACGCAGTATTTT. Amino acids: CASSLGLASTDTQYF.